One sample yielded the 9 T cell receptor beta chains listed below, sequenced in a study of cytomegalovirus exposure and HLA in healthy donors. It was with 60 Vbeta and 13 Jbeta primers that the PCR ran. The protocol was immunoSEQ multiplex PCR, while the TCRdb copy is restricted to in-frame clones and leaves out a portion. This sample carries roughly 150,000 clones, about 70% of them seen once, and the ten largest clones take 8% to 13%. Material for sequencing was PBMCs. The source is a man aged 25-45 years in good health and CMV-seropositive.

This chain joins TRBV19 and TRBJ1-5; 7 nucleotides align to TRBD1. CDR1 LNHDA and CDR2 SQIVND come from the germline V gene (reference sequence). This CDR3 region has 18 residues. J lost 0 bases, V lost 4 bases, and 12 bases had no gene match. This CDR3 reads CASSTSGQWGYSNQPQHF. The CDR3 DNA follows: TGTGCCAGTAGTACCTCGGGACAGTGGGGATATAGCAATCAGCCCCAGCATTTT.

J is TRBJ1-1 and V is TRBV7-3, with 8 bases that match TRBD1. Trimming removed 5 bases from V and 1 base from J; junction bases left unmatched: 3. Germline V gene data show CDR1 as SGHTA and CDR2 as FQGTGA. The CDR3 is 14 amino acids. The DNA of the CDR3 is TGTGCCAGCAGCCTACAGGGGGGGAACACTGAAGCTTTCTTT. As protein: CASSLQGGNTEAFF.

Of note for this clone: Other DNA sequences in the same sample also yield this CDR3. The chain uses TRBV7-3 and TRBJ1-2, with 11 bases aligning to TRBD1. The CDR3 covers 14 residues. The J segment lost 3 bases and the V segment lost 5 bases, leaving 2 bases of the junction unmatched. Germline CDR1 is SGHTA and CDR2 is FQGTGA. The CDR3 bases are TGTGCCAGCAGCCCGGGACAGGGGGACTATGGCTACACCTTC. As protein: CASSPGQGDYGYTF.

The V and J genes are TRBV30 and TRBJ2-3, with a weak D call TRBD1 (5 bases). The CDR3 is 15 residues long. The germline CDR1 and CDR2 sequences are GTSNPN and SVGIG (reference sequence). The V and J ends lost 0 bases and 2 bases respectively, with 12 bases between them. CDR3 DNA sequence: TGTGCCTGGAGTGTTACTGACAGCCTCACAGATACGCAGTATTTT. It encodes CAWSVTDSLTDTQYF.

The chain employs TRBV10-2 and TRBJ1-2; D is perhaps TRBD1 (5 bases). This CDR3 has 15 residues. CDR1 is WSHSY, CDR2 SAAADI, per germline. Trimming removed 2 bases from V and 4 bases from J, with 14 bases in between. CDR3 coding DNA: TGCGCCAGCAGTGAGGTCCAGGGACTAGGCTATGGCTACACCTTC. As protein: CASSEVQGLGYGYTF.

The chain joins TRBV5-4 to TRBJ2-2, with D perhaps TRBD2 (5 bases). The CDR3 extends over 15 amino acids. Germline V CDR1 and CDR2: SGHNT, YYREEE (reference sequence). V was clipped by 2 bases and J by 5 bases, with 13 bases between them. The CDR3 is CASSLTRLATGELFF. CDR3 coding DNA: TGTGCCAGCAGCTTAACTAGATTGGCGACCGGGGAGCTGTTTTTT. The full variable domain, in which reference TRBV5-4 and TRBJ2-2 provide the parts outside the CDR3, is ETGVTQSPTHLIKTRGQQVTLRCSSQSGHNTVSWYQQALGQGPQFIFQYYREEENGRGNFPPRFSGLQFPNYSSELNVNALELDDSALYLCASSLTRLATGELFFGEGSRLTVL.

This sequence joins TRBV9 and TRBJ2-7; 10 bases match TRBD2. Germline trimming cut 4 bases from V and 6 bases from J; bases unmatched to any gene: 10. The germline CDR1 and CDR2 sequences are SGDLS and YYNGEE. This CDR3 is built from 15 residues. CDR3 coding DNA: TGTGCCAGCAGCCCTCAGCGGGAGGGGGTGCCCGAGCAGTACTTC. This gives the protein CASSPQREGVPEQYF.

The chain carries TRBV29-1 and TRBJ2-3, with D unclear. Germline V lookup: CDR1 SQVTM, CDR2 ANQGSEA. V lost 4 bases and J lost 2, with 10 bases in between. The CDR3 consists of 13 residues. The CDR3 nucleotides read TGCAGCGTTGCTCTCAGTATCACAGATACGCAGTATTTT. Protein product: CSVALSITDTQYF.

The V call is TRBV19, the J call TRBJ1-1; 9 nucleotides line up with TRBD1. The CDR3 runs 15 residues. The germline gives CDR1 LNHDA, CDR2 SQIVND (reference sequence). V gave up 7 bases and J gave up 11 bases; unmatched junction bases: 17. CDR3 region: CASTDPGTGLRGAFF. The CDR3 coding sequence is TGTGCCAGTACCGACCCCGGGACAGGGCTACGTGGGGCTTTCTTT.